This T cell receptor (beta chain) was identified in a study of early T cells in non-severe SARS-CoV-2 infection. Study-wide background: Chains stayed unpaired after sequencing of bulk RNA from unsorted whole blood. Study-level results: Matching against VDJdb likely underestimated virus-specific expansions, favoring anti-spike CD8.

Individual cDNA molecules were tagged with unique molecular identifiers. TCRdb re-called the 5' RACE reads through MiXCR, storing one row per CDR3 protein. The sample holds fewer than 95,000 distinct CDR3 sequences, approximately 15% seen once. Looked up from germline, CDR1 is LGHNA and CDR2 is YSLEER. V lost 1 base and J 7 bases, leaving 14 bases between the germline ends. The CDR3 has 14 amino acids. Concerning this clonotype itself: The antigen remains unidentified.

Sequencing was performed on whole blood, taken at baseline. This TCR came from an adult who was a healthcare worker with PCR-confirmed SARS-CoV-2 infection or an uninfected control (not recorded which). The V gene is TRBV4-3, the J gene TRBJ2-7, with D possibly being TRBD2 (7 bases). CDR3 DNA: TGCGCCAGCAGCCAAGCTGGGGGGGCCGTTGAGCAGTACTTC. As protein: CASSQAGGAVEQYF.